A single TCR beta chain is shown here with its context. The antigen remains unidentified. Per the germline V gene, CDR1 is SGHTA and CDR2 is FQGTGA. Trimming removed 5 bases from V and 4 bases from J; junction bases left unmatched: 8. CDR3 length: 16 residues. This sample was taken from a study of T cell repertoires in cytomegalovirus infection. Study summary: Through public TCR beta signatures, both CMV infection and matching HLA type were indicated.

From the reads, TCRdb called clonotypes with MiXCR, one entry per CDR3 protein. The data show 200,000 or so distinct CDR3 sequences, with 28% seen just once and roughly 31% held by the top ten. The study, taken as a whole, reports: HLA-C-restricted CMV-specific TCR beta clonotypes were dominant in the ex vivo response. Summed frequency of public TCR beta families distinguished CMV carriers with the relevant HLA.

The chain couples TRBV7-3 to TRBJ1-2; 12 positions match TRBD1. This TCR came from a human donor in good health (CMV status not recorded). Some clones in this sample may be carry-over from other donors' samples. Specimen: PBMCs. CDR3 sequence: CASSPRDRGPVYGYTF. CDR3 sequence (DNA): TGTGCCAGCAGCCCCCGGGACAGGGGGCCGGTCTATGGCTACACCTTC.